Listed below are T cell receptor beta chains from one sample, sequenced in a study of T cells in Graves' hyperthyroidism and ophthalmopathy. One entry per CDR3 protein results from TCRdb running MiXCR on the multiplex PCR reads. The sample lists 450,000 to 600,000 distinct CDR3 sequences; approximately 14% were seen once. The specimen sequenced was blood. The receptors were gathered from a woman aged 40-49 years with Graves' hyperthyroidism. CDR3s include the opening cysteine and the closing phenylalanine or tryptophan. D genes are given only for firm matches. Not every row has a clone size; where given, it reads once, few, many or a size class.

j_call v_call clone_size d_call cdr3_nt cdr3_aa
TRBJ1-2 TRBV4-1 few . TGCGCCAGCAGCCAAGATTGGACAACTGATGGCTACACCTTC CASSQDWTTDGYTF
TRBJ2-1 TRBV27 few . TGTGCCAGCACATCCACAAAGCGGAAACAGTTCTTC CASTSTKRKQFF
TRBJ2-3 TRBV6-5 many TRBD1 TGTGCCAGCAGTTCCACCGGGACAGTCAGCACAGATACGCAGTATTTT CASSSTGTVSTDTQYF
TRBJ2-1 TRBV18 many . TGTGCCAGCTCACCTCCCAATAAAGGCTACAATGAGCAGTTCTTC CASSPPNKGYNEQFF
TRBJ1-2 TRBV20-1 many . TGCAGTGCTCCACACCGCGGAGGGGAGGATTACTATGGCTACACCTTC CSAPHRGGEDYYGYTF
TRBJ1-1 TRBV7-8 many . TGTGCCAGCAGCTTAGAGGTCGTCGGAGGGGGCACTGAAGCTTTCTTT CASSLEVVGGGTEAFF
TRBJ1-5 TRBV18 many . TGTGCCAGCTCACCCGCCCACAATCAGCCCCAGCATTTT CASSPAHNQPQHF
TRBJ1-1 TRBV28 many . TGTGCCAGCAGTTTAACCGGGTATAGCACTGAAGCTTTCTTT CASSLTGYSTEAFF
TRBJ2-5 TRBV6-1 many . TGTGCCAGCAGTTATCTTTTCGAGGGGATGGGGGAGACCCAGTACTTC CASSYLFEGMGETQYF
TRBJ2-1 TRBV2 . . TGTGCCAGCGAGACGAATAGGGGTGAGCAGTTCTTC CASETNRGEQFF
TRBJ2-3 TRBV3-1 many . TGTGCCAGCAGGGATTCAGGGTCCGGCACAGATACGCAGTATTTT CASRDSGSGTDTQYF
TRBJ2-5 TRBV10-3 few TRBD2 TGTGCCATCAGTGAGACCACTAGCGGGAGAAGAGAGACCCAGTACTTC CAISETTSGRRETQYF
TRBJ1-5 TRBV6-2/TRBV6-3 many . TGTGCCAGCAAGTCCAACACCAATCAGCCCCAGCATTTT CASKSNTNQPQHF
TRBJ2-2 TRBV2 . TRBD2 TGTGCCAGCATCCGGGAGACTAGCGGGAGGGTTACCGGGGAGCTGTTTTTT CASIRETSGRVTGELFF
TRBJ2-7 TRBV28 many TRBD2 TGTGCCAGCAGTTTAGGACTAGTCTACGAGCAGTACTTC CASSLGLVYEQYF
TRBJ2-1 TRBV29-1 many . TGCAGCGCCGATCCTCGGAGCAATGAGCAGTTCTTC CSADPRSNEQFF
TRBJ2-5 TRBV12-5 many . TGTGCTAGTGGTGGGGGGCGGCAACGAGAGACCCAGTACTTC CASGGGRQRETQYF
TRBJ2-3 TRBV5-1 many TRBD2 TGCGCCAGCAGCTCCGGGGCCGGGACTAGCGGCACAGATACGCAGTATTTT CASSSGAGTSGTDTQYF
TRBJ2-2 TRBV10-3 few . TGTGCCATACTGAGCAGTTCCGGGGAGCTGTTTTTT CAILSSSGELFF
TRBJ2-1 TRBV5-1 . . TGCGCCAGCAGCACAGGGCGCCGCTCCTACAATGAGCAGTTCTTC CASSTGRRSYNEQFF
TRBJ2-1 TRBV28 many . TGTGCCAGCAGCCACGCATCCTACAATGAGCAGTTCTTC CASSHASYNEQFF
TRBJ2-6 TRBV11-3 many . TGTGCCAGCAGCGGGAACAGCGCCTCTGGGGCCAACGTCCTGACTTTC CASSGNSASGANVLTF
TRBJ2-1 TRBV5-1 many . TGCGCCAGCAGCAAAGACTTGAGCTCCTACAATGAGCAGTTCTTC CASSKDLSSYNEQFF
TRBJ2-7 TRBV10-2 many TRBD1 TGCGCCAGCAGTGAGCCCCGGGGACAGGGGGCTGCCGAGCAGTACTTC CASSEPRGQGAAEQYF
TRBJ1-1 TRBV5-1 many TRBD1 TGCGCCAGCAGCTTGGTGGAGGGGGCGCCGACTGAAGCTTTCTTT CASSLVEGAPTEAFF
TRBJ1-1 TRBV7-4 many . TGTGCCAGCACCTCACGGGGTGGTACTGAAGCTTTCTTT CASTSRGGTEAFF
TRBJ2-7 TRBV4-1 . TRBD2 TGCGCCAGCAGCGCGAGGACTAGCGCATCTGCCTACGAGCAGTACTTC CASSARTSASAYEQYF
TRBJ2-2 TRBV9 . . TGTGCCAGCAGCGTCGACGTACTGATAGGGGAGCTGTTTTTT CASSVDVLIGELFF
TRBJ1-5 TRBV28 many TRBD1 TGTGCCAGCAGTTTAAACCAGGGGGGCCATCAGCCCCAGCATTTT CASSLNQGGHQPQHF
TRBJ1-4 TRBV19 few . TGTGCCAGTAGTATCGACAGGCACGCAACTAATGAAAAACTGTTTTTT CASSIDRHATNEKLFF
TRBJ2-2 TRBV6-1 few TRBD1 TGTGCCAGCAGGGGACAGGGGGCGCAGACCGGGGAGCTGTTTTTT CASRGQGAQTGELFF
TRBJ2-1 TRBV7-9 many . TGTGCCAGCAGCGTATCAGGGTTGGGTGAGCAGTTCTTC CASSVSGLGEQFF
TRBJ2-1 TRBV6-1 . . TGTGCCAGCAGTCCGCCCCCTTCTAGGAGCTCCTACAATGAGCAGTTCTTC CASSPPPSRSSYNEQFF
TRBJ2-7 TRBV27 many TRBD1 TGTGCCAGCAGTTTGTCCGGGACAGGGCCCTCCTACGAGCAGTACTTC CASSLSGTGPSYEQYF
TRBJ2-3 TRBV5-1 few . TGCGCCAGCAAGGAGCCGTCCACAGATACGCAGTATTTT CASKEPSTDTQYF
TRBJ1-1 TRBV3-1 . . TGTGCCAGCAGGGGGATACTGGGCACTGAAGCTTTCTTT CASRGILGTEAFF
TRBJ1-3 TRBV11-2 many . TGTGCCAGCAGCTTAGAGGTGACTGGAAACACCATATATTTT CASSLEVTGNTIYF
TRBJ1-5 TRBV30 few TRBD1 TGTGCCTGGATGGGAGGGGGCGAGGGTCAGCCCCAGCATTTT CAWMGGGEGQPQHF
TRBJ2-1 TRBV5-1 . TRBD1 TGCACCAGCAGTTCAGGGGGTATCAATGAGCAGTTCTTC CTSSSGGINEQFF
TRBJ2-1 TRBV7-6 many TRBD2 TGTGCCAGCAGCTTAACCCCTCGAGCGGGAGTCTACAATGAGCAGTTCTTC CASSLTPRAGVYNEQFF
TRBJ2-1 TRBV3-1 many . TGTGCCAGCAGCCGGTTGGGAAGCTCCTACAATGAGCAGTTCTTC CASSRLGSSYNEQFF
TRBJ2-1 TRBV20-1 many . TGCAGTGCCCCCCACGAGGTCGGCAATGAGCAGTTCTTC CSAPHEVGNEQFF
TRBJ2-7 TRBV12-3/TRBV12-4 many . TGTGCCAGCAGTCCGCGGGGAAGTCGGCCCTACGAGCAGTACTTC CASSPRGSRPYEQYF
TRBJ2-5 TRBV3-1 many . TGTGCCAGCAGCCAAAATTATTCCCAGTACTTC CASSQNYSQYF
TRBJ2-7 TRBV6-1 . . TGTGCCAGCAGTCTTGGAACAGGGACCCTCTACGAGCAGTACTTC CASSLGTGTLYEQYF
TRBJ2-1 TRBV7-3 many . TGTGCCAGCAGCCCCAGACCCAACAATGAGCAGTTCTTC CASSPRPNNEQFF
TRBJ2-1 TRBV5-4 . . TGTGCCAGCAGCTTGGTGGAGGGGGGGTACAATGAGCAGTTCTTC CASSLVEGGYNEQFF
TRBJ2-7 TRBV6-1 . . TGTGCCAGCAGTGACAGGGACTGGACCTACGAGCAGTACTTC CASSDRDWTYEQYF
TRBJ2-7 TRBV20-1 . . TGCAGTGCTAGAGATGGGGCAGGGGACTCCTACGAGCAGTACTTC CSARDGAGDSYEQYF
TRBJ2-3 TRBV6-1 . TRBD1 TGTGCCAGCAGTTTCCATACAGGGGGCGCAACAGATACGCAGTATTTT CASSFHTGGATDTQYF